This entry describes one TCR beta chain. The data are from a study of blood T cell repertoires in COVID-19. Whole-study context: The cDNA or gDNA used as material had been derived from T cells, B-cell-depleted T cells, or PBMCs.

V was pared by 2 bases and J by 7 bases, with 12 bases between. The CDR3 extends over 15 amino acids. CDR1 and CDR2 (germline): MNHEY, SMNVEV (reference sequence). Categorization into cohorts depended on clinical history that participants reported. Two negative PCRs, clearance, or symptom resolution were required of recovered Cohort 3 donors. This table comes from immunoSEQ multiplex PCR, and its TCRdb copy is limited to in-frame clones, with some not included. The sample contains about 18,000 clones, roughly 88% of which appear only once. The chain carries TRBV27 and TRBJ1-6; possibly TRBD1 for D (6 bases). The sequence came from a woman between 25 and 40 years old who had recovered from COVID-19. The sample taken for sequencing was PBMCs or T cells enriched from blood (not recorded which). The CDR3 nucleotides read TGTGCCAGCAGTTTAGGGCAGGGGTTCAATTCACCCCTCCACTTT. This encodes CASSLGQGFNSPLHF.